The clone carrying this T cell receptor beta chain was counted between two and nine times. This CDR3 region has 18 residues. This sample is part of a study of response to subunit inactivated influenza vaccine. TCRdb recomputed calls from the RT-PCR reads with MiXCR, one row per CDR3 protein. Here the sample spans about 540,000 distinct CDR3 sequences, around a quarter being singletons. These same data were also listed under a study on T cells expressing NK-cell markers. That publication notes: 5'RACE template switching with UMIs produced the TCR beta cDNA. One of eight sequenced donors was HCMV-seronegative; the other seven were seropositive. Sorting in several experiments was restricted by an anti-gamma-delta TCR antibody to alpha-beta TCR T cells. The CD3+CD56-NKG2C+ fraction was also led by these clonotypes in a handful of donors.

The chain recombines TRBV21-1 with TRBJ2-7; TRBD1, the table's D call, was not compared with the DNA. TRBV21-1 represents a pseudogene. This clonotype was obtained from a man aged 50 to 60 who received an inactivated influenza vaccine. The material was CD4+ T cells sorted from PBMCs, obtained about 13 days after vaccination. This chain's CDR3 is CASSNRDRGFSCDYEQYF. The CDR3 nucleotides are TGTGCCAGCAGCAACCGGGACAGGGGCTTCTCCTGCGACTACGAGCAGTACTTC.